The entry that follows covers one TCR beta chain sequence. Antigen unknown. Possible read error: a much larger clone is one base away. These data belong to a study of molecular identifiers for immune sequencing clone quantification. Study findings and constraints: Clonotypes surpassing 20 RNA copies contained over 99% of effector molecules, versus under 1% in naive cells.

MiXCR, applied by TCRdb to the PCR reads, yields one record per CDR3 protein. The table includes some 91,000 distinct CDR3 sequences, approximately 25% detected once. The authors sorted naive CD8 T cells as CD8+CD4-CCR7+CD45RA+. This receptor was identified in a human donor in good health. Some libraries in this study had Jurkat cell RNA spiked in. The sample consisted of naive CD8+ T cells from blood, with Jurkat cell RNA spiked in. Subset indicated: FACS-sorted CD8+CD4-CCR7+CD45RA+ naive T cells.

The DNA of the CDR3 is TGTGCCAGCCAAGGCGGAACTAATGAAAAACTGTTTTTT. Translated: CASQGGTNEKLFF. The gene calls are TRBV5-4 and TRBJ1-4; no definite D call. This CDR3 contains 13 residues. With 7 bases removed from V and 1 base from J, the gap between germline ends came to 8 bases. Per the germline V gene, CDR1 is SGHNT and CDR2 is YYREEE (reference sequence).